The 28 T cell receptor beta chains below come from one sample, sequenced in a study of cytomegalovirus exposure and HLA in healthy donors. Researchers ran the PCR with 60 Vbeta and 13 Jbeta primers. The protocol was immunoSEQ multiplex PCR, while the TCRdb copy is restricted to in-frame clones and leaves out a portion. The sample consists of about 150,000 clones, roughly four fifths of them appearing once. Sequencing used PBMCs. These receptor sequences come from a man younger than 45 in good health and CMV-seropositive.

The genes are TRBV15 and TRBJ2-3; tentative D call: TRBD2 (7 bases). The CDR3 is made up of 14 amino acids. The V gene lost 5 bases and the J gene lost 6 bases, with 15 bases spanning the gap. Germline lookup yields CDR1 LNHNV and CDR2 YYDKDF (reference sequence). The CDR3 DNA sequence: TGTGCCACCAGCCCCTCACGGGGGGCGGATACGCAGTATTTT. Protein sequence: CATSPSRGADTQYF. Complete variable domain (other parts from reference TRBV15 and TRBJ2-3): DAMVIQNPRYQVTQFGKPVTLSCSQTLNHNVMYWYQQKSSQAPKLLFHYYDKDFNNEADTPDNFQSRRPNTSFCFLDIRSPGLGDTAMYLCATSPSRGADTQYFGPGTRLTVL.

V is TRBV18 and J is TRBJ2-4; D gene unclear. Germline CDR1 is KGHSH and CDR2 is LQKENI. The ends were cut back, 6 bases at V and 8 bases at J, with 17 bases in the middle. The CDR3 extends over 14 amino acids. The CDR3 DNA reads TGTGCCAGCTCTACCACTTCCTTTGGTGACATTCAGTACTTC. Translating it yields CASSTTSFGDIQYF. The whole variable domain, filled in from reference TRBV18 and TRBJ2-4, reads NAGVMQNPRHLVRRRGQEARLRCSPMKGHSHVYWYRQLPEEGLKFMVYLQKENIIDESGMPKERFSAEFPKEGPSILRIQQVVRGDSAAYFCASSTTSFGDIQYFGAGTRLSVL.

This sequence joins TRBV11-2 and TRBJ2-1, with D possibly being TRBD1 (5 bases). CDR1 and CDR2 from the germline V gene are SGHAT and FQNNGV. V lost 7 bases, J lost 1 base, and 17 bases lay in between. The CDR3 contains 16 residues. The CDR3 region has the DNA TGTGCCAGCAAGCCCCAGGGTCGGTGGTCCTACAATGAGCAGTTCTTC. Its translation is CASKPQGRWSYNEQFF.

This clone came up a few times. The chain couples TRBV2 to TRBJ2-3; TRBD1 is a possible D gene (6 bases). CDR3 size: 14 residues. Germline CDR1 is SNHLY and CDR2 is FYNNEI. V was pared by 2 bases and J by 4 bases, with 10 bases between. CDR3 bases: TGTGCCAGCAGTGAACCGGCAGGGGCAGATACGCAGTATTTT. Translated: CASSEPAGADTQYF. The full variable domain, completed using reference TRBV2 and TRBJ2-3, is EPEVTQTPSHQVTQMGQEVILRCVPISNHLYFYWYRQILGQKVEFLVSFYNNEISEKSEIFDDQFSVERPDGSNFTLKIRSTKLEDSAMYFCASSEPAGADTQYFGPGTRLTVL.

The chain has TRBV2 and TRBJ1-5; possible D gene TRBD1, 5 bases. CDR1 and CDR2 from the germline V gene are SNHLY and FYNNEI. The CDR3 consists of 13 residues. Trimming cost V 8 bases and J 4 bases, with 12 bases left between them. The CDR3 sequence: CASAGGGNQPQHF. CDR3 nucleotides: TGTGCCAGCGCCGGTGGGGGGAATCAGCCCCAGCATTTT.

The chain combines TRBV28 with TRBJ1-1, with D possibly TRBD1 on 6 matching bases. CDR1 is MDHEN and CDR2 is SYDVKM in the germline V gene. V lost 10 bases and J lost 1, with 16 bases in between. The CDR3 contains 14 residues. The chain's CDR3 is CATNKLRGNTEAFF. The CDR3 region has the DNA TGTGCCACCAACAAACTCAGGGGGAACACTGAAGCTTTCTTT.

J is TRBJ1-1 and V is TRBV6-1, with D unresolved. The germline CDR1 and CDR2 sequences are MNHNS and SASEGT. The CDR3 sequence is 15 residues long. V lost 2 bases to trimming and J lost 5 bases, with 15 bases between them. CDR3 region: CASSEMAAYATEAFF. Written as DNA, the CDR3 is TGTGCCAGCAGTGAAATGGCGGCGTACGCAACTGAAGCTTTCTTT.

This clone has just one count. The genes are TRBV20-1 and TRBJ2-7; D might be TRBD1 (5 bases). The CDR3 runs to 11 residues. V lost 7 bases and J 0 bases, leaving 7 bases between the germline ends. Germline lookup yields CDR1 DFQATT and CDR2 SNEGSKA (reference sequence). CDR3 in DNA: TGCAGTGGGGGCATCTCCTACGAGCAGTACTTC. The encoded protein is CSGGISYEQYF.

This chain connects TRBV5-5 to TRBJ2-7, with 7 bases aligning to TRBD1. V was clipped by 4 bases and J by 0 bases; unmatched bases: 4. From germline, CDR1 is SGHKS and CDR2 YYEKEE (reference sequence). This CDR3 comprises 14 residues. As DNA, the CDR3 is TGTGCCAGCAGCCTCGGGACAGCCTCCTACGAGCAGTACTTC. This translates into CASSLGTASYEQYF. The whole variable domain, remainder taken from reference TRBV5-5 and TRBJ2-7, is DAGVTQSPTHLIKTRGQQVTLRCSPISGHKSVSWYQQVLGQGPQFIFQYYEKEERGRGNFPDRFSARQFPNYSSELNVNALLLGDSALYLCASSLGTASYEQYFGPGTRLTVT.

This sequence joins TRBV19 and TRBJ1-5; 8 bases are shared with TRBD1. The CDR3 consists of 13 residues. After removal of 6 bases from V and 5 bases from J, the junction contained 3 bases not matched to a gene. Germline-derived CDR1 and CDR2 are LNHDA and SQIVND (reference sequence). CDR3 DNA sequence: TGTGCCAGTAGCAGGGGGCGCGATCAGCCCCAGCATTTT. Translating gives CASSRGRDQPQHF.

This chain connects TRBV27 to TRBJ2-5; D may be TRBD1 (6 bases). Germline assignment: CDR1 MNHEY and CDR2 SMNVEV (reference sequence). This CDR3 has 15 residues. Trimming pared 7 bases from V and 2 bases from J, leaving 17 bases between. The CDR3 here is CASNLAGAPQETQYF. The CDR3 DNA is TGTGCCAGCAACCTCGCAGGGGCCCCACAAGAGACCCAGTACTTC.

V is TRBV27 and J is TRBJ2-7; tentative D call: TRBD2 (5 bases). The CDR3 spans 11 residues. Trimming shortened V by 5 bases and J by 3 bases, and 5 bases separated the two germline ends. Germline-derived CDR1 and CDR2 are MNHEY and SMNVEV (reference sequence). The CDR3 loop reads CASSAGYEQYF. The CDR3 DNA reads TGTGCCAGCAGTGCGGGCTACGAGCAGTACTTC.

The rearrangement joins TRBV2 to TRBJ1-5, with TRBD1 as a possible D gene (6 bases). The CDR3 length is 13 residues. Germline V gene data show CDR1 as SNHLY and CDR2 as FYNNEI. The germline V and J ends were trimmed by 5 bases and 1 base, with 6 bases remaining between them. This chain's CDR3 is CASSRGSNQPQHF. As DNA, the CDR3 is TGTGCCAGCAGTAGGGGGAGCAATCAGCCCCAGCATTTT.

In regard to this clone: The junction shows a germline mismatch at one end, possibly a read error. CDR3 in DNA: TGTGCCAGCGGTTTGGGGACAGGGATAGGTGGCTACACCTTC. Its protein is CASGLGTGIGGYTF. V and J are TRBV28 and TRBJ1-2; 9 nucleotides match TRBD1. In germline, CDR1 is MDHEN, CDR2 SYDVKM. CDR3 length: 14 residues.

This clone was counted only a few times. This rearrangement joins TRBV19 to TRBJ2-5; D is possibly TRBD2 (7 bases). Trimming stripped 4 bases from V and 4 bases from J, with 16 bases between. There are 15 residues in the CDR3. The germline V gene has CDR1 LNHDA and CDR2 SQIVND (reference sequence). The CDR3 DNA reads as TGTGCCAGTAGTAGGGGGGGGGACATCCTAGAGACCCAGTACTTC. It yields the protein CASSRGGDILETQYF.

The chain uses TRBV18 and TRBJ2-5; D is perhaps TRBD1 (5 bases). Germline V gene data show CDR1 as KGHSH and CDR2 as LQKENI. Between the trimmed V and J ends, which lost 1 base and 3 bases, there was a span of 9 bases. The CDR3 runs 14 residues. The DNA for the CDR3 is TGTGCCAGCTCACCACTTGTAGGGGAAGAGACCCAGTACTTC. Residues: CASSPLVGEETQYF.

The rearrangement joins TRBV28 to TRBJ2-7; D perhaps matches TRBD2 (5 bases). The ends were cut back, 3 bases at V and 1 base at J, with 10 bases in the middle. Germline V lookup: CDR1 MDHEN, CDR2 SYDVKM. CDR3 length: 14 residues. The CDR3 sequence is CASSFSGGSYEQYF. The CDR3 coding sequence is TGTGCCAGCAGTTTTTCGGGCGGGTCCTACGAGCAGTACTTC.

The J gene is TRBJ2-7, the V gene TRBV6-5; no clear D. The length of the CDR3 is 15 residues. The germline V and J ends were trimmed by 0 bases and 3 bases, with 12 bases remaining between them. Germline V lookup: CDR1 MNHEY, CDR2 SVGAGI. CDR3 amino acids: CASSYSSAPDYEQYF. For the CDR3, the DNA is TGTGCCAGCAGTTACTCGAGTGCCCCCGACTACGAGCAGTACTTC.

CDR3 in DNA: TGTGCCAGCAGCTTGGGGGCAGACGGAATCGGGACCCAGTACTTC. Protein product: CASSLGADGIGTQYF. The chain carries TRBV5-4 and TRBJ2-5, with unresolved D. The CDR3 has 15 amino acids. The V gene lost 0 bases and the J gene lost 7 bases, with 16 bases spanning the gap. The germline V gene encodes CDR1 SGHNT and CDR2 YYREEE (reference sequence).

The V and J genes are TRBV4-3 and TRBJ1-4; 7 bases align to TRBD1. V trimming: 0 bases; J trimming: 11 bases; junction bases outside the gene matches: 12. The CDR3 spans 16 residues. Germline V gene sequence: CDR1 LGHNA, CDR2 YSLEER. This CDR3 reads CASSQDGGGWRAKLFF. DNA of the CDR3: TGCGCCAGCAGCCAAGATGGAGGGGGCTGGAGGGCGAAACTGTTTTTT.

This CDR3 reads CASSYEGIAKNIQYF. DNA of the CDR3: TGTGCCAGCAGTTACGAGGGTATAGCCAAAAACATTCAGTACTTC. The chain carries TRBV6-6 and TRBJ2-4; D is possibly TRBD2 (5 bases). The CDR3 has 15 amino acids. The V end was cut by 2 bases, the J end by 0 bases, with 8 bases between. Germline loops: CDR1 MNHNY, CDR2 SVGAGI (reference sequence).

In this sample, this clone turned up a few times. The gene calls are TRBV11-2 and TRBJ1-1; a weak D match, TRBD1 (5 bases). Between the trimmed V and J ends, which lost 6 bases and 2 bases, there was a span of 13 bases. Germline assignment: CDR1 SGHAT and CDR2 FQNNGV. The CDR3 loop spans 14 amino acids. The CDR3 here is CASRAWGGNTEAFF. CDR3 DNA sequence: TGTGCCAGCAGGGCTTGGGGGGGTAACACTGAAGCTTTCTTT.

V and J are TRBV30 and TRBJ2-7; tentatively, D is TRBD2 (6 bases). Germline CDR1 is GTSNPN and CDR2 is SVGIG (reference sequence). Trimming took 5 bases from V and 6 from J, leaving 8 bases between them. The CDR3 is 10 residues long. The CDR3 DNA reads TGTGCCTGGGCGGGACCCGAGCAGTACTTC. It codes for CAWAGPEQYF. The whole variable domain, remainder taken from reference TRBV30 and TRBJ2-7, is SQTIHQWPATLVQPVGSPLSLECTVEGTSNPNLYWYRQAAGRGLQLLFYSVGIGQISSEVPQNLSASRPQDRQFILSSKKLLLSDSGFYLCAWAGPEQYFGPGTRLTVT.

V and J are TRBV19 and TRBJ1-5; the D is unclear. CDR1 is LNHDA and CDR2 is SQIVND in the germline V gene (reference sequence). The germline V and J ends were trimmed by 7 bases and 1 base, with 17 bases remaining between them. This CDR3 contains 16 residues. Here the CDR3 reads CASNPRLGRSNQPQHF. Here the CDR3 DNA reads TGTGCCAGTAACCCCAGATTGGGGAGAAGCAATCAGCCCCAGCATTTT.

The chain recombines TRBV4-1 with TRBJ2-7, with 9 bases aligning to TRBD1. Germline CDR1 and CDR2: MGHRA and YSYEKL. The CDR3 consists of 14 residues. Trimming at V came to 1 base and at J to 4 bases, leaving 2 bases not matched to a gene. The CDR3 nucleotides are TGCGCCAGCAGCCAAGCCGGGACAGGGTACGAGCAGTACTTC. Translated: CASSQAGTGYEQYF.

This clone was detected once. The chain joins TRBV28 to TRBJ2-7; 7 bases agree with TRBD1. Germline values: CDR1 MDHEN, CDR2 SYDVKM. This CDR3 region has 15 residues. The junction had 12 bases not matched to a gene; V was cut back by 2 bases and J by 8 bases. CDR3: CASSLGATGEPKQYF. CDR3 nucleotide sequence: TGTGCCAGCAGTTTAGGGGCCACAGGGGAGCCGAAGCAGTACTTC. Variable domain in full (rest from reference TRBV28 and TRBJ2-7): DVKVTQSSRYLVKRTGEKVFLECVQDMDHENMFWYRQDPGLGLRLIYFSYDVKMKEKGDIPEGYSVSREKKERFSLILESASTNQTSMYLCASSLGATGEPKQYFGPGTRLTVT.

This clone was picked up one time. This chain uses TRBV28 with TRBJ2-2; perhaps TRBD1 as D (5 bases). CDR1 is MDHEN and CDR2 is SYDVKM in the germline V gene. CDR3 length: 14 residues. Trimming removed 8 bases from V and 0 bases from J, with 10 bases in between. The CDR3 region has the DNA TGTGCCAGCGGCGGCAGGGCGAACACCGGGGAGCTGTTTTTT. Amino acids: CASGGRANTGELFF.

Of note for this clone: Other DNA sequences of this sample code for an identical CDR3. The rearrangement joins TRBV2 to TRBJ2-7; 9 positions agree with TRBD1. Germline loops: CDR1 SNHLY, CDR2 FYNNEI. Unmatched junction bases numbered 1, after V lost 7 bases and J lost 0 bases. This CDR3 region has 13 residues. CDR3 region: CASTGQGSYEQYF. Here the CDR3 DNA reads TGTGCCAGCACGGGACAGGGCTCCTACGAGCAGTACTTC. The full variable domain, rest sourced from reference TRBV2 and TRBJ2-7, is EPEVTQTPSHQVTQMGQEVILRCVPISNHLYFYWYRQILGQKVEFLVSFYNNEISEKSEIFDDQFSVERPDGSNFTLKIRSTKLEDSAMYFCASTGQGSYEQYFGPGTRLTVT.